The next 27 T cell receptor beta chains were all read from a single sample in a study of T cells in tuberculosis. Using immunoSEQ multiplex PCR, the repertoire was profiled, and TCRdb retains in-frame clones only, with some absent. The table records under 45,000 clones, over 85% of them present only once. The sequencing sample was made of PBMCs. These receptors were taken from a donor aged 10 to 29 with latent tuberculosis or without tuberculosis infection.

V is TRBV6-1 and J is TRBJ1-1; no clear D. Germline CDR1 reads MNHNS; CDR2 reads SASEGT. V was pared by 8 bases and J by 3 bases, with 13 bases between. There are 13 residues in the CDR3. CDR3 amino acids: CASLGLKDTEAFF. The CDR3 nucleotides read TGTGCCAGCCTGGGCCTTAAGGACACTGAAGCTTTCTTT.

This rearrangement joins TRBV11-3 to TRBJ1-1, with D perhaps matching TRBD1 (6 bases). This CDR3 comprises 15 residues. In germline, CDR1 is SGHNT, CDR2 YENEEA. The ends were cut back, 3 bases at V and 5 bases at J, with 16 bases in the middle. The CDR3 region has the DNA TGTGCCAGCAGCTTTGGTCCAGGGGCTGAGACTGAAGCTTTCTTT. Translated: CASSFGPGAETEAFF.

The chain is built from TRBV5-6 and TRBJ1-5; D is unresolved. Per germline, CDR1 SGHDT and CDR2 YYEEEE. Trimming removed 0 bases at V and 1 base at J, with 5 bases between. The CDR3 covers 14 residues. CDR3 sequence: CASSLAGSNQPQHF. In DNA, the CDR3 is TGTGCCAGCAGCTTGGCGGGAAGCAATCAGCCCCAGCATTTT. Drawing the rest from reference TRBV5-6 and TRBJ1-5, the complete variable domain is DAGVTQSPTHLIKTRGQQVTLRCSPKSGHDTVSWYQQALGQGPQFIFQYYEEEERQRGNFPDRFSGHQFPNYSSELNVNALLLGDSALYLCASSLAGSNQPQHFGDGTRLSIL.

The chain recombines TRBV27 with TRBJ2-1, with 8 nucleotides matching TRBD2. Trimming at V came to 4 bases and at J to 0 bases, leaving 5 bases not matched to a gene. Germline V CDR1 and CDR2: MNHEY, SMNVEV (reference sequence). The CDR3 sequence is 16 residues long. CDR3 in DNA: TGTGCCAGCAGTTCGTTAGCGGGGAGCTCCTACAATGAGCAGTTCTTC. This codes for CASSSLAGSSYNEQFF.

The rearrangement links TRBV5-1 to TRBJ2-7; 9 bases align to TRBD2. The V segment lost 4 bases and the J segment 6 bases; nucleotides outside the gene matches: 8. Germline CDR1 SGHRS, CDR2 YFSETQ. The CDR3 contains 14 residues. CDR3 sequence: CASSGGLAPREQYF. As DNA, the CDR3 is TGCGCCAGCAGCGGGGGACTAGCTCCGCGCGAGCAGTACTTC.

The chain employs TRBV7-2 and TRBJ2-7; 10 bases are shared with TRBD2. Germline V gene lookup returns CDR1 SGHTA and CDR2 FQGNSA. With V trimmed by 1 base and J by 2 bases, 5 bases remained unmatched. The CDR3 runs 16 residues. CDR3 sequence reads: CASSLESTSGAYEQYF. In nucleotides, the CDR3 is TGTGCCAGCAGCTTAGAATCTACTAGCGGGGCCTACGAGCAGTACTTC.

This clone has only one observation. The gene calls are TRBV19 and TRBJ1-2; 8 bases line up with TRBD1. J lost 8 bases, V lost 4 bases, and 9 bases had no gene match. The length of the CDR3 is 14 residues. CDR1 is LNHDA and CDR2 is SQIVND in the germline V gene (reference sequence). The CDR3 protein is CASSTGPRGHGYTF. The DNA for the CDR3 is TGTGCCAGTAGTACAGGGCCCAGGGGGCACGGCTACACCTTC.

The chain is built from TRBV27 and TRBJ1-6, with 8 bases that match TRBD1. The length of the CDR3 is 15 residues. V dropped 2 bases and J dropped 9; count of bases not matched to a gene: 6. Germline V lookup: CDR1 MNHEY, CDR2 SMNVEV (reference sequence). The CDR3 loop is CASSLLGQGRSPLHF. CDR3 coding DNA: TGTGCCAGCAGTTTACTCGGACAGGGTCGTTCACCCCTCCACTTT.

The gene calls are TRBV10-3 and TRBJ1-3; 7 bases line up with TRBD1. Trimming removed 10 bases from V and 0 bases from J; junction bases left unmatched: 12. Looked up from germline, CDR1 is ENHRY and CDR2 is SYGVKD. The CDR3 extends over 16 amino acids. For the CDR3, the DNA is TGTGCCACCGGACAGGCGTTATTATCCTCTGGAAACACCATATATTTT. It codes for CATGQALLSSGNTIYF.

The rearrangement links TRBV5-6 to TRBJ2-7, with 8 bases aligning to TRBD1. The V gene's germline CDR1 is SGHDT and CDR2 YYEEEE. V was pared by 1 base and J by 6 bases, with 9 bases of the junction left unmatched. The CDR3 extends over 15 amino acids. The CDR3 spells CASSLWQGAAGEQYF. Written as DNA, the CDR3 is TGTGCCAGCAGCTTGTGGCAGGGGGCAGCAGGCGAGCAGTACTTC.

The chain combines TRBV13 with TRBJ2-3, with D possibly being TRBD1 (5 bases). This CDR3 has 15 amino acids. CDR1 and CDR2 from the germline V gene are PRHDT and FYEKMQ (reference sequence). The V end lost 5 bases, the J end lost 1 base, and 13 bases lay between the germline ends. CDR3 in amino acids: CASSPRPTGTDTQYF. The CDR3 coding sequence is TGTGCCAGCAGCCCTCGGCCGACAGGCACAGATACGCAGTATTTT.

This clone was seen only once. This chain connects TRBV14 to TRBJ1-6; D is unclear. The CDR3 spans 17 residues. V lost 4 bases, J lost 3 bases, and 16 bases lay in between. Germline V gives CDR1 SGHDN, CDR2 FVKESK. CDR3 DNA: TGTGCCAGCAGCCCCAACGTGGAGGATGACTATAATTCACCCCTCCACTTT. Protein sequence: CASSPNVEDDYNSPLHF.

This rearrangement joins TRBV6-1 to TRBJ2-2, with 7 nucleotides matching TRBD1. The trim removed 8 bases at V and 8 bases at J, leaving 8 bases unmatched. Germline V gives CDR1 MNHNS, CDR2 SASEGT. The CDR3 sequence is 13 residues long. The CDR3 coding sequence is TGTGCCAGCCGTACCGACAGGGTTGGGGAGCTGTTTTTT. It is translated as CASRTDRVGELFF.

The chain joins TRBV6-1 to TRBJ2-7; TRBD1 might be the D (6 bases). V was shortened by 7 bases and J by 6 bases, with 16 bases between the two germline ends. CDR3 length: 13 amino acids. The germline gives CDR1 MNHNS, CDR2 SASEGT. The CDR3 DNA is TGTGCCAGCAACTCACAGGGTATGGGCGAGCAGTACTTC. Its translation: CASNSQGMGEQYF.

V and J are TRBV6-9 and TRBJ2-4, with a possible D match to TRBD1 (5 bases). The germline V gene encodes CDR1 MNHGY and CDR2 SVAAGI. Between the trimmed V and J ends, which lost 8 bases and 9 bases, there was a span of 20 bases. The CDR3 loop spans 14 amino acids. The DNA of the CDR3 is TGTGCCAGCGATCGGACAAATGGTTTACCCATTCAGTACTTC. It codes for CASDRTNGLPIQYF.

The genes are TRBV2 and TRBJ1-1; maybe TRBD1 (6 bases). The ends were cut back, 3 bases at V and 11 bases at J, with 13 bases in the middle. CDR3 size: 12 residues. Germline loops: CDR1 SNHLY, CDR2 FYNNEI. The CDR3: CASSEIQGKAFF. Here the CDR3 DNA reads TGTGCCAGCAGTGAGATACAGGGTAAGGCTTTCTTT.

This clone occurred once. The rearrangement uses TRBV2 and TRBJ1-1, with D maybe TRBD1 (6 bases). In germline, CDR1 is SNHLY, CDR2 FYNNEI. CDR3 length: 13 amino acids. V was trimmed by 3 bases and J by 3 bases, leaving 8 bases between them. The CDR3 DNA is TGTGCCAGCAGTGACGAGGGGGACACTGAAGCTTTCTTT. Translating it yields CASSDEGDTEAFF.

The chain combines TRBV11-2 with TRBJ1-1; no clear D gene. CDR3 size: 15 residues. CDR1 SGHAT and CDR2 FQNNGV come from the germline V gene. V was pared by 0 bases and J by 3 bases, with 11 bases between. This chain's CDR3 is CASSLERVGDTEAFF. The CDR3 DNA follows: TGTGCCAGCAGCTTAGAGCGGGTTGGGGACACTGAAGCTTTCTTT.

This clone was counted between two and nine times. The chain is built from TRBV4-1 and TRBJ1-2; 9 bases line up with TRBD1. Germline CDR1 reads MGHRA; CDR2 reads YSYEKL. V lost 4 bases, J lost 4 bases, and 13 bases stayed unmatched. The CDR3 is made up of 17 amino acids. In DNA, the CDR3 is TGCGCCAGCAGCCCCCCGACAGGGGGAGATAGCCTCTATGGCTACACCTTC. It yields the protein CASSPPTGGDSLYGYTF.

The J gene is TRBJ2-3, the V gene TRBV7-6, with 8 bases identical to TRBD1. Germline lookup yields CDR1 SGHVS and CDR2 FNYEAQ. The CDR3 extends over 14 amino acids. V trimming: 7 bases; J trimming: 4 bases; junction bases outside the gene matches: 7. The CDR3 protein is CASKNRGSADTQYF. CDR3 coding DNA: TGTGCCAGCAAGAACAGGGGGTCCGCAGATACGCAGTATTTT.

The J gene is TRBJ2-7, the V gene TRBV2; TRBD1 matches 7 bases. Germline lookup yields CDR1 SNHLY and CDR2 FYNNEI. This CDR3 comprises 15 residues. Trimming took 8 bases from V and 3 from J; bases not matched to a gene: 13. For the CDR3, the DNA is TGTGCCAGCGGAAAAGACAGGGACCTGATCTACGAGCAGTACTTC. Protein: CASGKDRDLIYEQYF.

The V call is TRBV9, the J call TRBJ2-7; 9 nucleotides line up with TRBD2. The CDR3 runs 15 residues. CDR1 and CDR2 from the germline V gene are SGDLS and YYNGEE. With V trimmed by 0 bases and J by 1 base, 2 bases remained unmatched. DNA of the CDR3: TGTGCCAGCAGCGTAGGGCTAGCGGGATCCTACGAGCAGTACTTC. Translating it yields CASSVGLAGSYEQYF.

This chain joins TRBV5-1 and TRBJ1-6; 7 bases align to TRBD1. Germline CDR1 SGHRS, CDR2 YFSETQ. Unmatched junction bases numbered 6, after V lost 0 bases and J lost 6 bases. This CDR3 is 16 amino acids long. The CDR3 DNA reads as TGCGCCAGCAGCTTGGACGGCTCAGGGGGTAATTCACCCCTCCACTTT. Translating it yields CASSLDGSGGNSPLHF.

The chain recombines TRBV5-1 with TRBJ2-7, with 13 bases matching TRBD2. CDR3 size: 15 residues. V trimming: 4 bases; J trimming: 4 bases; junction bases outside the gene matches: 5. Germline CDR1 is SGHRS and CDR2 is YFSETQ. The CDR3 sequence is CASSPGLAGEYEQYF. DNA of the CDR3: TGCGCCAGCAGCCCAGGACTAGCGGGGGAATACGAGCAGTACTTC.

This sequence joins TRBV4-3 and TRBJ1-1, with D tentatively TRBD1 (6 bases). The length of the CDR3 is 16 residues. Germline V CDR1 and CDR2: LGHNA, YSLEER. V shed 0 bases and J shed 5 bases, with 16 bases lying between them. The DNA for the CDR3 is TGCGCCAGCAGCCAAGATGGAGGGGGGGCCCAGACTGAAGCTTTCTTT. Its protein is CASSQDGGGAQTEAFF.

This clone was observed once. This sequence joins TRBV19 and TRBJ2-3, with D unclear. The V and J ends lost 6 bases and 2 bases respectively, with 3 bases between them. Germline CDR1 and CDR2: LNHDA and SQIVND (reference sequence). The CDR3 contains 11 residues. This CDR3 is CASSHTDTQYF. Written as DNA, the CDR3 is TGTGCCAGTAGCCACACAGATACGCAGTATTTT.

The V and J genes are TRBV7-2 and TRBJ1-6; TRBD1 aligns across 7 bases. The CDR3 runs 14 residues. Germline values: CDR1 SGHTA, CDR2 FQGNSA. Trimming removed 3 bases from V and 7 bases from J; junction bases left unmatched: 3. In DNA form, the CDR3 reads TGTGCCAGCAGCTTCGGGACAGTCAATTCACCCCTCCACTTT. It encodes CASSFGTVNSPLHF.